One and the same sample provided the 26 T cell receptor beta chains below, sequenced in a study of naive and memory T cell subsets. The library had UMIs added by 3' ligation of an oligonucleotide to TCR cDNA. Ligated cDNA underwent four rounds of PCR with nested alpha and beta constant region primers and SP2. MiXCR was run by TCRdb on the 5' RACE reads, yielding one entry per CDR3 protein. Of 50,000 or so distinct CDR3 sequences in the sample, 7.2% are singletons; the top ten hold 9.7%. The receptor source for this set is a male donor in good health.

This clonotype was counted only a few times. The rearrangement uses TRBV12-3 or TRBV12-4 and TRBJ2-7; possible D gene TRBD2, 6 bases. V dropped 2 bases and J dropped 5 bases, with 16 bases sitting between them. CDR3 size: 15 residues. CDR3 coding DNA: TGTGCCAGCAGTTTAAGGGTGAGTGGGAGGCACGAGCAGTACTTC. Translating gives CASSLRVSGRHEQYF.

This clonotype came up many times. This chain connects TRBV25-1 to TRBJ2-2, with D possibly TRBD2 on 6 matching bases. V lost 7 bases to trimming and J lost 3 bases, with 9 bases between them. The germline gives CDR1 MGHDK, CDR2 SYGVNS. CDR3 size: 13 residues. In DNA form, the CDR3 reads TGTGCCAGCACGTGGGGGGACACCGGGGAGCTGTTTTTT. Protein: CASTWGDTGELFF.

This clonotype was found many times. The CDR3 region is CASSDGLAGVNNEQFF. CDR3 nucleotides: TGTGCCAGCAGTGATGGACTAGCGGGAGTAAACAATGAGCAGTTCTTC. The V gene is TRBV6-2 or TRBV6-3, the J gene TRBJ2-1; the match to TRBD2 covers 13 bases. The germline gives CDR1 MNHEY, CDR2 SVGEGT. J gave up 5 bases and V 5 bases, and 6 bases lay outside the gene matches. CDR3 length: 16 residues.

This clonotype has a handful of counts. The gene calls are TRBV5-1 and TRBJ2-5; the D is unclear. Per the germline V gene, CDR1 is SGHRS and CDR2 is YFSETQ. The V and J ends lost 1 base and 5 bases respectively, with 12 bases between them. The length of the CDR3 is 14 residues. For the CDR3, the DNA is TGCGCCAGCAGCTTGTCACCTATGGGGGAGACCCAGTACTTC. It codes for CASSLSPMGETQYF.

V usage is TRBV7-9 and J usage is TRBJ1-1; no clear D. Deletions cut 5 bases from V and 1 base from J, with 8 bases between. The CDR3 runs 13 residues. Germline V lookup: CDR1 SEHNR, CDR2 FQNEAQ (reference sequence). For the CDR3, the DNA is TGTGCCAGCAGCGCACTTGAGAACACTGAAGCTTTCTTT. Translated: CASSALENTEAFF. Variable domain in full (rest from reference TRBV7-9 and TRBJ1-1): DTGVSQNPRHKITKRGQNVTFRCDPISEHNRLYWYRQTLGQGPEFLTYFQNEAQLEKSRLLSDRFSAERPKGSFSTLEIQRTEQGDSAMYLCASSALENTEAFFGQGTRLTVV.

This clonotype was seen at least ten times. The rearrangement joins TRBV20-1 to TRBJ2-7; D could derive from TRBD1 or TRBD2 (5 bases each). Deletions cut 6 bases from V and 0 bases from J, with 15 bases between. Germline V gives CDR1 DFQATT, CDR2 SNEGSKA (reference sequence). The CDR3 totals 14 residues. CDR3: CSATLGTHSYEQYF. CDR3 sequence (DNA): TGCAGTGCCACACTAGGGACCCACTCCTACGAGCAGTACTTC.

V and J are TRBV2 and TRBJ2-7; 11 positions agree with TRBD2. The CDR3 extends over 13 amino acids. Trimming at V came to 9 bases and at J to 7 bases, leaving 8 bases not matched to a gene. Germline V CDR1 and CDR2: SNHLY, FYNNEI. The CDR3 region is CASHSGGAGEQYF. CDR3 bases: TGTGCCAGTCATAGCGGGGGGGCCGGAGAGCAGTACTTC.

This clonotype has at least ten counts. The chain recombines TRBV19 with TRBJ1-1; D not certain. The V end lost 3 bases, the J end lost 0 bases, and 11 bases lay between the germline ends. The CDR3 has 15 amino acids. Germline CDR1 and CDR2: LNHDA and SQIVND (reference sequence). CDR3 nucleotide sequence: TGTGCCAGTAGTATCTCAACAGAAATGAACACTGAAGCTTTCTTT. As protein: CASSISTEMNTEAFF.

The V and J genes are TRBV11-2 and TRBJ2-7; 9 bases are a match to TRBD1. The ends lost 6 bases at V and 2 bases at J; junction bases unmatched: 8. The CDR3 extends over 15 amino acids. Germline V gene sequence: CDR1 SGHAT, CDR2 FQNNGV. CDR3 nucleotides: TGTGCCAGCAGAAAGTGGGGACAGGGAACCTACGAGCAGTACTTC. Protein: CASRKWGQGTYEQYF.

J is TRBJ1-1 and V is TRBV30; 9 nucleotides align to TRBD1. The CDR3 spans 14 residues. V lost 7 bases and J lost 3; bases outside the gene matches: 9. From germline, CDR1 is GTSNPN and CDR2 SVGIG (reference sequence). The CDR3 region has the DNA TGTGCCTTAGAAAGGGACAGGGCGTACACTGAAGCTTTCTTT. It codes for CALERDRAYTEAFF.

Ten or more counts support this clonotype. The V gene is TRBV2, the J gene TRBJ2-3; D is uncertain. The CDR3 length is 13 residues. V dropped 4 bases and J dropped 0 bases, with 5 bases sitting between them. CDR1 SNHLY and CDR2 FYNNEI come from the germline V gene. As DNA, the CDR3 is TGTGCCAGCAGTGGTGCTAGCACAGATACGCAGTATTTT. Its protein product is CASSGASTDTQYF.

This clonotype has at least ten counts. The chain employs TRBV24-1 and TRBJ2-5; D is possibly TRBD1 (6 bases). There are 15 residues in the CDR3. CDR1 and CDR2 (germline): KGHDR, SFDVKD. V lost 6 bases, J lost 4 bases, and 17 bases lay in between. The chain's CDR3 is CATSSGALGGETQYF. DNA for the CDR3: TGTGCCACCAGTTCAGGGGCACTAGGAGGAGAGACCCAGTACTTC.

In its sample, this clonotype was seen a few times. The rearrangement uses TRBV6-5 and TRBJ2-2; TRBD2 aligns across 10 bases. CDR1 is MNHEY, CDR2 SVGAGI, per germline. The CDR3 runs to 14 residues. The junction had 5 bases not matched to a gene; V was cut back by 8 bases and J by 5 bases. CDR3 in amino acids: CASESGGGTGELFF. The CDR3 coding sequence is TGTGCCAGCGAAAGCGGGGGGGGGACCGGGGAGCTGTTTTTT.

This clonotype has a count of ten or more. The chain recombines TRBV6-2 or TRBV6-3 with TRBJ2-7; D may be TRBD1 or TRBD2 (7 bases each). V was shortened by 6 bases and J by 2 bases, with 17 bases between the two germline ends. Germline V gene lookup returns CDR1 MNHEY and CDR2 SVGEGT. The CDR3 is made up of 15 amino acids. CDR3 in amino acids: CASRRQGLLTYEQYF. CDR3 bases: TGTGCCAGCAGGCGACAGGGACTACTAACCTACGAGCAGTACTTC.

This clonotype has a handful of counts. The rearrangement links TRBV6-1 to TRBJ2-2, with 9 bases lining up with TRBD1. The germline gives CDR1 MNHNS, CDR2 SASEGT. The CDR3 is made up of 16 amino acids. Trimming at V came to 4 bases and at J to 7 bases, leaving 10 bases not matched to a gene. CDR3 residues: CASSANLQGAGGELFF. In nucleotides, the CDR3 is TGTGCCAGCAGTGCCAATTTACAGGGGGCCGGCGGGGAGCTGTTTTTT.

This clonotype has at least ten counts. The chain is built from TRBV5-1 and TRBJ1-2; D unresolved. CDR3 length: 16 residues. Trimming left V 0 bases short and J 3 bases short, with 15 bases between. The germline gives CDR1 SGHRS, CDR2 YFSETQ. For the CDR3, the DNA is TGCGCCAGCAGCTTGGCCGCAAGGGAGGTTGACTATGGCTACACCTTC. Encoded protein: CASSLAAREVDYGYTF.

This clonotype was counted ten times or more. This chain links TRBV18 with TRBJ1-5; D remains ambiguous. This CDR3 is 14 amino acids long. Per the germline V gene, CDR1 is KGHSH and CDR2 is LQKENI. Trimming cost V 3 bases and J 5 bases, with 11 bases left between them. The CDR3 loop reads CASSPRPTDQPQHF. CDR3 DNA: TGTGCCAGCTCACCTAGACCTACGGATCAGCCCCAGCATTTT. The full variable domain, rest sourced from reference TRBV18 and TRBJ1-5, is NAGVMQNPRHLVRRRGQEARLRCSPMKGHSHVYWYRQLPEEGLKFMVYLQKENIIDESGMPKERFSAEFPKEGPSILRIQQVVRGDSAAYFCASSPRPTDQPQHFGDGTRLSIL.

This clonotype was recorded only once. The chain recombines TRBV20-1 with TRBJ2-5; 8 bases map to TRBD2. Germline CDR1 and CDR2: DFQATT and SNEGSKA (reference sequence). The CDR3 has 16 amino acids. V was clipped by 5 bases and J by 3 bases; unmatched bases: 14. Here the CDR3 reads CSAAPGGGRKKETQYF. In DNA, the CDR3 is TGCAGTGCTGCCCCCGGGGGCGGGAGGAAAAAAGAGACCCAGTACTTC.

The chain joins TRBV30 to TRBJ2-1; TRBD2 matches at 11 bases. The length of the CDR3 is 14 residues. CDR1 and CDR2 (germline): GTSNPN, SVGIG (reference sequence). The J segment lost 7 bases and the V segment lost 3 bases, leaving 5 bases of the junction unmatched. The CDR3 reads CAWSLVAGGNEQFF. The CDR3 region has the DNA TGTGCCTGGAGCTTGGTAGCGGGAGGGAATGAGCAGTTCTTC.

This sequence joins TRBV2 and TRBJ2-5; 7 bases fit TRBD2. The V gene end was trimmed by 2 bases and the J gene end by 5 bases; junction bases not matched to a gene: 11. The CDR3 covers 16 residues. Germline V gene lookup returns CDR1 SNHLY and CDR2 FYNNEI. CDR3 DNA sequence: TGTGCCAGCAGTGAAAGTAAAGCGGGGTCTTGGGAGACCCAGTACTTC. Translating gives CASSESKAGSWETQYF. Filled out from reference TRBV2 and TRBJ2-5, the complete variable domain reads EPEVTQTPSHQVTQMGQEVILRCVPISNHLYFYWYRQILGQKVEFLVSFYNNEISEKSEIFDDQFSVERPDGSNFTLKIRSTKLEDSAMYFCASSESKAGSWETQYFGPGTRLLVL.

This clonotype was counted only a few times. The chain employs TRBV12-3 or TRBV12-4 and TRBJ1-5; D remains ambiguous. The CDR3 sequence is 13 residues long. Trimming removed 3 bases at V and 4 bases at J, with 7 bases between. CDR3 sequence (DNA): TGTGCCAGCAGTTTTTCGCAGAATCAGCCCCAGCATTTT. Translating gives CASSFSQNQPQHF.

The sample holds many counts of this clonotype. This chain connects TRBV29-1 to TRBJ2-7; tentatively, D is TRBD1 (7 bases). V was trimmed by 5 bases and J by 7 bases, leaving 24 bases between them. CDR1 and CDR2 from the germline V gene are SQVTM and ANQGSEA. The CDR3 loop spans 15 amino acids. The CDR3: CSVPLGQQLGGEQYF. The CDR3 DNA follows: TGCAGCGTTCCGTTGGGACAGCAGCTGGGAGGTGAGCAGTACTTC.

At least ten counts were recorded for this clonotype. The chain carries TRBV12-3 or TRBV12-4 and TRBJ1-3, with 8 bases fitting TRBD1. The junction had 3 bases not matched to a gene; V was cut back by 1 base and J by 4 bases. The CDR3 sequence is 15 residues long. DNA for the CDR3: TGTGCCAGCAGTTTAGGGACAGGGTACGGAAACACCATATATTTT. Protein sequence: CASSLGTGYGNTIYF.

This clonotype appeared many times. The chain joins TRBV4-1 to TRBJ1-1; no reliable D call. CDR1 MGHRA and CDR2 YSYEKL come from the germline V gene. Trimming removed 0 bases at V and 5 bases at J, with 13 bases between. The CDR3 is 15 amino acids. CDR3 protein: CASSQDPAVGTEAFF. CDR3 coding DNA: TGCGCCAGCAGCCAAGATCCCGCCGTGGGAACTGAAGCTTTCTTT.

The V call is TRBV7-9, the J call TRBJ2-1; D may be TRBD2 (7 bases). V gave up 5 bases and J gave up 1 base, with 21 bases separating them. Germline CDR1 and CDR2: SEHNR and FQNEAQ (reference sequence). This CDR3 has 18 amino acids. CDR3 DNA sequence: TGTGCCAGCAGCCCCGGGGGGCCCTATTCGGGGTCCTACAATGAGCAGTTCTTC. It codes for CASSPGGPYSGSYNEQFF. Combining the CDR3 with reference TRBV7-9 and TRBJ2-1 gives the whole variable domain DTGVSQNPRHKITKRGQNVTFRCDPISEHNRLYWYRQTLGQGPEFLTYFQNEAQLEKSRLLSDRFSAERPKGSFSTLEIQRTEQGDSAMYLCASSPGGPYSGSYNEQFFGPGTRLTVL.

The rearrangement links TRBV28 to TRBJ1-4, with no clear D. Trimming took 6 bases from V and 6 from J, leaving 11 bases between them. CDR3 size: 13 residues. CDR1 MDHEN and CDR2 SYDVKM come from the germline V gene. The CDR3 sequence: CASSSRVDEKLFF. Here the CDR3 DNA reads TGTGCCAGCAGCTCTAGGGTCGATGAAAAACTGTTTTTT. Full variable domain (remainder filled in from reference TRBV28 and TRBJ1-4): DVKVTQSSRYLVKRTGEKVFLECVQDMDHENMFWYRQDPGLGLRLIYFSYDVKMKEKGDIPEGYSVSREKKERFSLILESASTNQTSMYLCASSSRVDEKLFFGSGTQLSVL.